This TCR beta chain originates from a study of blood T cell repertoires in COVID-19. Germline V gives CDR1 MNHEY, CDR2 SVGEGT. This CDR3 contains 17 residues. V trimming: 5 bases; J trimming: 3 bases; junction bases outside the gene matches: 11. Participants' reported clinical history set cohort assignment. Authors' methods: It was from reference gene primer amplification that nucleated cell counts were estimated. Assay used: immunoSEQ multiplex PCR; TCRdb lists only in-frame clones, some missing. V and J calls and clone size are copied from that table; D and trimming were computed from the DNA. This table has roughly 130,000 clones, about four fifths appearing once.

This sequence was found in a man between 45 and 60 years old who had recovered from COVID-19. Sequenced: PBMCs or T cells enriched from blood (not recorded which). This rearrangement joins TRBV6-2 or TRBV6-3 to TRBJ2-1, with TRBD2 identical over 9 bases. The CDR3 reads CASSPRRGGGHYNEQFF. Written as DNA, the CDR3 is TGTGCCAGCAGTCCCCGTCGCGGGGGGGGACACTACAATGAGCAGTTCTTC.